The next 6 T cell receptor beta chains were all read from a single sample in a study of blood T cell repertoires in COVID-19. Method: immunoSEQ multiplex PCR; TCRdb's copy keeps in-frame clones and lacks some. The profile shows 140,000 to 150,000 clones, 80% to 90% of them singletons. Sequenced material: peripheral blood. The receptors were gathered from a man between 18 and 29 years old with COVID-19, enrolled during active disease.

The V call is TRBV11-3, the J call TRBJ2-1, with a weak D call TRBD2 (7 bases). Trimming stripped 3 bases from V and 8 bases from J, with 14 bases between. Germline V gene sequence: CDR1 SGHNT, CDR2 YENEEA. The CDR3 runs 14 residues. CDR3 nucleotide sequence: TGTGCCAGCAGCTTTGGCGGGGGCTGGGATGAGCAGTTCTTC. It encodes CASSFGGGWDEQFF.

This rearrangement joins TRBV4-1 to TRBJ2-3; tentative D call: TRBD2 (5 bases). The V end was cut by 4 bases, the J end by 2 bases, with 16 bases between. Germline V gene lookup returns CDR1 MGHRA and CDR2 YSYEKL. This CDR3 has 16 residues. The CDR3 DNA follows: TGCGCCAGCAGCCGCCCCTACGAGGGCTCCACAGATACGCAGTATTTT. This encodes CASSRPYEGSTDTQYF.

The V gene is TRBV4-1, the J gene TRBJ2-7; 10 nucleotides align to TRBD2. Germline V lookup: CDR1 MGHRA, CDR2 YSYEKL. Unmatched junction bases numbered 5, after V lost 1 base and J lost 2 bases. The length of the CDR3 is 16 residues. CDR3 DNA sequence: TGCGCCAGCAGCCAAGGGCCAGCGGGAGGGGCCTACGAGCAGTACTTC. It translates to CASSQGPAGGAYEQYF.

This chain links TRBV19 with TRBJ1-6; 10 bases map to TRBD1. This CDR3 comprises 14 residues. The V segment lost 5 bases and the J segment 10 bases; nucleotides outside the gene matches: 5. Germline V CDR1 and CDR2: LNHDA, SQIVND (reference sequence). The chain's CDR3 is CASSAGTGVSPLHF. The CDR3, as DNA: TGTGCCAGTAGTGCCGGGACAGGGGTATCACCCCTCCACTTT. Full variable domain (outside the CDR3, taken from reference TRBV19 and TRBJ1-6): DGGITQSPKYLFRKEGQNVTLSCEQNLNHDAMYWYRQDPGQGLRLIYYSQIVNDFQKGDIAEGYSVSREKKESFPLTVTSAQKNPTAFYLCASSAGTGVSPLHFGNGTRLTVT.

J is TRBJ2-3 and V is TRBV11-2, with 9 nucleotides matching TRBD2. There are 15 residues in the CDR3. J was trimmed by 3 bases and V by 5 bases; bases with no gene match: 6. Germline CDR1 and CDR2: SGHAT and FQNNGV. The CDR3 DNA sequence: TGTGCCAGCAGCCCCAGCGGGAGGTGGACAGATACGCAGTATTTT. Its protein product is CASSPSGRWTDTQYF.

The chain couples TRBV5-1 to TRBJ2-7; 10 bases fit TRBD2. Germline V gives CDR1 SGHRS, CDR2 YFSETQ. V was clipped by 0 bases and J by 5 bases; unmatched bases: 20. This CDR3 region has 20 residues. The CDR3 reads CASSLEGWLAGDPAENEQYF. CDR3 DNA sequence: TGCGCCAGCAGCTTGGAAGGTTGGCTAGCGGGAGACCCGGCGGAAAACGAGCAGTACTTC.